Below are 4 T cell receptor beta chains sequenced from a single sample in a study of T cell responses to AZD1222 COVID-19 vaccine. The table came from immunoSEQ multiplex PCR; TCRdb's copy has only in-frame clones and leaves some out. The sample carries about 150,000 clones, 90% recorded once. The sample here was peripheral blood, taken 28 days after the second AZD1222 dose. The receptors were gathered from an adult who received the AZD1222 COVID-19 vaccine.

V is TRBV5-1 and J is TRBJ2-5; no clear D gene. Trimming left V 1 base short and J 5 bases short, with 12 bases between. Germline V gene data show CDR1 as SGHRS and CDR2 as YFSETQ. CDR3 length: 14 amino acids. CDR3 coding DNA: TGCGCCAGCAGCTTGTATCTAAGGGCCGAGACCCAGTACTTC. It yields the protein CASSLYLRAETQYF.

The V call is TRBV6-5, the J call TRBJ2-1, with no clear D. Trimming removed 3 bases from V and 0 bases from J, with 9 bases in between. This CDR3 has 15 residues. CDR1 is MNHEY, CDR2 SVGAGI, per germline. The CDR3 region is CASSYDESSYNEQFF. CDR3 nucleotides: TGTGCCAGCAGTTATGACGAGAGCTCCTACAATGAGCAGTTCTTC.

The table lists this clone with a few counts. J is TRBJ1-2 and V is TRBV2; D call uncertain. CDR3 length: 13 residues. V was trimmed by 5 bases and J by 4 bases, leaving 11 bases between them. Germline CDR1 is SNHLY and CDR2 is FYNNEI. Here the CDR3 reads CASSTTASYGYTF. The CDR3 nucleotides are TGTGCCAGCAGTACCACAGCAAGCTATGGCTACACCTTC.

The chain combines TRBV5-1 with TRBJ1-1; tentatively, D is TRBD1 (5 bases). Germline loops: CDR1 SGHRS, CDR2 YFSETQ. The CDR3 runs to 14 residues. V was pared by 0 bases and J by 5 bases, with 11 bases between. CDR3 sequence: CASSLEGIGTEAFF. DNA for the CDR3: TGCGCCAGCAGCTTGGAGGGGATAGGGACTGAAGCTTTCTTT. Drawing the rest from reference TRBV5-1 and TRBJ1-1, the complete variable domain is KAGVTQTPRYLIKTRGQQVTLSCSPISGHRSVSWYQQTPGQGLQFLFEYFSETQRNKGNFPGRFSGRQFSNSRSEMNVSTLELGDSALYLCASSLEGIGTEAFFGQGTRLTVV.